This T cell receptor beta chain is drawn from a study of blood T cells in healthy people across ages. The CDR3 covers 15 residues. Germline lookup yields CDR1 SEHNR and CDR2 FQNEAQ (reference sequence). Combining a sample-barcoded 5' primer with a J-beta primer mix, a second PCR ran for about 6 to 11 cycles. TCRdb independently ran MiXCR on the 5' RACE reads; one entry per CDR3 protein. The repertoire has about 760,000 distinct CDR3 sequences, more than 20% of them found once; the top ten carry 9.4%. This clonotype has just a few counts. At one of its ends the junction is not consistent with the germline gene, which may arise from a read error. The same data also went into a second study, on T cells of mothers and their children.

The J gene is TRBJ2-3, the V gene TRBV7-9; 9 nucleotides agree with TRBD1. This sequence originates from a boy between 10 and 17 years old in good health. The sequenced sample consisted of blood. The CDR3 protein is CASSPWTGEADTQYF. The CDR3 DNA reads TGTGCCAGCAGCCCCTGGACAGGGGAGGCAGATACGCAATATTTT.